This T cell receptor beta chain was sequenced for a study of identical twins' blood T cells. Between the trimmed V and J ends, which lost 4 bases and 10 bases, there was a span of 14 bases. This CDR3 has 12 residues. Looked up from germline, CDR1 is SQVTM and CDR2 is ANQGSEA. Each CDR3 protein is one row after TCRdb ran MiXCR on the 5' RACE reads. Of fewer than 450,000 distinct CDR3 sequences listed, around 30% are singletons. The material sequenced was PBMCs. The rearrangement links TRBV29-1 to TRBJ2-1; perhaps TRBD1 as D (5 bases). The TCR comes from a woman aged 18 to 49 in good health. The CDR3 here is CSVVGPGYEQFF. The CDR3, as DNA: TGCAGCGTTGTAGGGCCAGGGTACGAGCAGTTCTTC.